This TCR beta chain derives from a study of shared clonotypes between healthy human individuals. Study results and caveats: Lower generation probabilities were found for non-shared clonotypes than for those shared by all four donors.

Data came from immunoSEQ multiplex PCR; TCRdb stores just in-frame clones and leaves some out. This sample has approximately 240,000 clones, with 65% to 70% found just once. J gave up 0 bases and V 3 bases, and 3 bases lay outside the gene matches. The CDR3 has 17 amino acids. Germline V CDR1 and CDR2: SGHRS, YFSETQ. On this clone itself: The antigen is unknown.

The chain carries TRBV5-1 and TRBJ2-6; 10 bases agree with TRBD2. This TCR was sampled from a man between 25 and 39 years old in good health. The specimen was memory CD4+ T cells sorted from blood. Subset described: CD45RA-negative fraction. CDR3 loop: CASSSPSGGSGANVLTF. The CDR3 DNA is TGCGCCAGCAGCTCCCCTAGCGGGGGCTCTGGGGCCAACGTCCTGACTTTC.